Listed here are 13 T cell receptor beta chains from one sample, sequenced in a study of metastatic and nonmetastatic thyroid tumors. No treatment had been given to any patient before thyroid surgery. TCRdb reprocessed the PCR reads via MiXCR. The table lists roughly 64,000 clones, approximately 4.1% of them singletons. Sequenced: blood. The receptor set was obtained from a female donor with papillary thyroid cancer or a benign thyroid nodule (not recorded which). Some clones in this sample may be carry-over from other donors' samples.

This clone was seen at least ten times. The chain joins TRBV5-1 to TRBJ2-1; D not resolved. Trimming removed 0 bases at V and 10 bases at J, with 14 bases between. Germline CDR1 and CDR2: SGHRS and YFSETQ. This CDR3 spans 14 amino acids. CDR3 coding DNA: TGCGCCAGCAGCTTGGTGACGCCCGCCGGGGAGCAGTTCTTC. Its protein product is CASSLVTPAGEQFF.

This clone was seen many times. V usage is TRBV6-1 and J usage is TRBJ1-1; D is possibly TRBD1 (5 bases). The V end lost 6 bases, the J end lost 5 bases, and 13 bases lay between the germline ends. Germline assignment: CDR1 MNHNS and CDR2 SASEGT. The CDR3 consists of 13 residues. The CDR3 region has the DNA TGTGCCAGCAGGAGAGGGGAGGGGACTGAAGCTTTCTTT. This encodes CASRRGEGTEAFF.

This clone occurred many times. The CDR3 protein is CASSLGTGLRGETQYF. The CDR3 DNA is TGTGCCAGCAGCCTCGGGACAGGACTCCGTGGGGAGACCCAGTACTTC. The J gene is TRBJ2-5, the V gene TRBV3-1; 8 bases match TRBD1. V was clipped by 4 bases and J by 5 bases; unmatched bases: 12. The CDR3 spans 16 residues. Looked up from germline, CDR1 is LGHDT and CDR2 is YNNKEL (reference sequence).

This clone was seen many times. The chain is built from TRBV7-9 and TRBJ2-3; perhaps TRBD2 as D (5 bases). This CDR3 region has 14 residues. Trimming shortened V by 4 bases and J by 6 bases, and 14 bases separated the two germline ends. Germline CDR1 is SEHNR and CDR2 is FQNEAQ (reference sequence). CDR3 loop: CASSSVSPGDTQYF. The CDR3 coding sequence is TGTGCCAGCAGCTCCGTAAGCCCGGGGGATACGCAGTATTTT. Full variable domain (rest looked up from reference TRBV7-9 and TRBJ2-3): DTGVSQNPRHKITKRGQNVTFRCDPISEHNRLYWYRQTLGQGPEFLTYFQNEAQLEKSRLLSDRFSAERPKGSFSTLEIQRTEQGDSAMYLCASSSVSPGDTQYFGPGTRLTVL.

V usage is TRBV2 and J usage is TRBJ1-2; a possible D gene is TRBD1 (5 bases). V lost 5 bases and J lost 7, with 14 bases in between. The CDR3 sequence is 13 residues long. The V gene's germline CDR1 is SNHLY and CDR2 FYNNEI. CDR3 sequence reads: CASSRRGEAGYTF. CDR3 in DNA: TGTGCCAGCAGTAGGAGAGGGGAGGCTGGCTACACCTTC.

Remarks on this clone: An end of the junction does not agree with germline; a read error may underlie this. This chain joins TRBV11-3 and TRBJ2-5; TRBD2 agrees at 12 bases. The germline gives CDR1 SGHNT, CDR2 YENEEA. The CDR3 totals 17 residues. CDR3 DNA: TGTGCCATCAGCTTAGGCCTCGGACTAGCGGGACTAGAGACCCAGTACTTC. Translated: CAISLGLGLAGLETQYF.

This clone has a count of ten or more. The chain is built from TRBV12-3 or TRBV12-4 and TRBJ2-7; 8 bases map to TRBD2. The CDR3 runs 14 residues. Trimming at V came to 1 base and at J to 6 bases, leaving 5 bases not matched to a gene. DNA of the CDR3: TGTGCCAGCAGTTTAGAGCGGGGGCCTGGCGAGCAGTACTTC. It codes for CASSLERGPGEQYF.

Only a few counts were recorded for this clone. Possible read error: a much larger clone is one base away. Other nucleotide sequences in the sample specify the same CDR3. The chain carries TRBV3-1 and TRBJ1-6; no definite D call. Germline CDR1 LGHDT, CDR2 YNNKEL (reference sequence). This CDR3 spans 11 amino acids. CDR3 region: CASSQGGPLHF. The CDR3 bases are TGCGCCAGCAGCCAAGGCGGGCCCCTCCACTTT.

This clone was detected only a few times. The CDR3 is CSAGTRASDTQYF. As DNA, the CDR3 is TGCAGTGCGGGGACGCGGGCCTCAGATACGCAGTATTTT. The V call is TRBV20-1, the J call TRBJ2-3; either TRBD1 or TRBD2 may supply D (5 bases each). This CDR3 is built from 13 residues. With 6 bases removed from V and 4 bases from J, the gap between germline ends came to 14 bases. Germline V gene sequence: CDR1 DFQATT, CDR2 SNEGSKA (reference sequence).

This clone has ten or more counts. The CDR3 spells CASRPGLTNYGYTF. CDR3 sequence (DNA): TGCGCCAGCAGACCAGGACTCACTAACTATGGCTACACCTTC. This chain joins TRBV4-1 and TRBJ1-2, with no clear D. In germline, CDR1 is MGHRA, CDR2 YSYEKL. This CDR3 comprises 14 residues. With 6 bases removed from V and 0 bases from J, the gap between germline ends came to 11 bases.

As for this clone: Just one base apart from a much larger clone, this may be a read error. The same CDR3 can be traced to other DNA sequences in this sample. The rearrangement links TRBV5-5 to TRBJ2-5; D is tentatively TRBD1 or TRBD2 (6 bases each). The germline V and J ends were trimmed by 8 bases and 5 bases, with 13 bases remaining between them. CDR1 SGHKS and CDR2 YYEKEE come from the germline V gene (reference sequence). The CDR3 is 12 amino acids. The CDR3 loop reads CASRGLGETQYF. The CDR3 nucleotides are TGTGCCAGTCGGGGGCTAGGGGAGACCCAGTACTTC.

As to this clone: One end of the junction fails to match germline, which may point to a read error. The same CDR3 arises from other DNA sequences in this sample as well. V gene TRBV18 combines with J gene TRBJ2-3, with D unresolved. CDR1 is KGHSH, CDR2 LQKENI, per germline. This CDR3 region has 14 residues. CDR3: CASSPPGVTDTQYF. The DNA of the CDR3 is TGTGCCAGCTCGCCACCGGGTGTCACAGATACGCAGTATTTT.

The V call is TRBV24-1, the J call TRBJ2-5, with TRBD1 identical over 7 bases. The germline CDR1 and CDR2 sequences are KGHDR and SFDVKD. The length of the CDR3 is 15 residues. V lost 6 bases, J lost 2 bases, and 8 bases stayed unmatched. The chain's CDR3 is CATSYVTGIQETQYF. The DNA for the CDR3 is TGTGCCACCAGTTATGTGACAGGGATACAAGAGACCCAGTACTTC.